These 7 T cell receptor beta chains were all obtained from the same sample, sequenced in a study of CD8 T cells in ankylosing spondylitis. Via MiXCR, TCRdb re-called the 5' RACE reads, giving one row per CDR3 protein. The sample has approximately 200,000 distinct CDR3 sequences; around 13% are singletons. Specimen: blood, either unsorted or a sorted T cell fraction (not recorded which). These receptors originate from a male donor with ankylosing spondylitis or in good health (not recorded which).

This clonotype showed up many times. The chain carries TRBV12-3 or TRBV12-4 and TRBJ2-6; D possibly corresponds to TRBD2 (5 bases). Deletions cut 5 bases from V and 0 bases from J, with 17 bases between. There are 18 residues in the CDR3. CDR3 in amino acids: CASSIPEGSDSGANVLTF. CDR3 nucleotide sequence: TGTGCCAGCAGTATCCCCGAGGGCTCCGACTCTGGGGCCAACGTCCTGACTTTC.

The chain recombines TRBV20-1 with TRBJ2-7, with 7 positions matching TRBD1. Trimming cost V 5 bases and J 0 bases; bases outside gene matches: 7. The CDR3 has 14 amino acids. Germline V lookup: CDR1 DFQATT, CDR2 SNEGSKA (reference sequence). CDR3 sequence reads: CSAVGTEFSYEQYF. CDR3 sequence (DNA): TGCAGTGCTGTTGGGACAGAATTCTCCTACGAGCAGTACTTC.

The genes are TRBV29-1 and TRBJ2-3; D may be TRBD2 (7 bases). This CDR3 is 16 amino acids long. From germline, CDR1 is SQVTM and CDR2 ANQGSEA. The V end lost 1 base, the J end lost 0 bases, and 14 bases lay between the germline ends. The CDR3 bases are TGCAGCGTTGAAGGCGGGGGCAGGGCGAGCACAGATACGCAGTATTTT. It encodes CSVEGGGRASTDTQYF.

This clonotype was picked up a small number of times. This chain joins TRBV5-1 and TRBJ2-2, with D hard to call. The germline CDR1 and CDR2 sequences are SGHRS and YFSETQ. Trimming removed 3 bases at V and 5 bases at J, with 14 bases between. The CDR3 is 15 amino acids. The CDR3 region is CASSSDGIWTGELFF. The CDR3 DNA reads TGCGCCAGCAGCTCCGATGGCATATGGACCGGGGAGCTGTTTTTT.

This clonotype was observed a handful of times. The V gene is TRBV3-1, the J gene TRBJ2-3; TRBD1 aligns across 12 bases. From germline, CDR1 is LGHDT and CDR2 YNNKEL (reference sequence). This CDR3 spans 18 amino acids. The V gene end was trimmed by 1 base and the J gene end by 7 bases; junction bases not matched to a gene: 12. The CDR3 region is CASSQGVPRDRGPNTQYF. DNA for the CDR3: TGTGCCAGCAGCCAAGGAGTACCACGGGACAGGGGGCCGAATACGCAGTATTTT.

This clonotype was detected ten times or more. V gene TRBV6-4 combines with J gene TRBJ2-3; D remains unclear. The germline V and J ends were trimmed by 4 bases and 2 bases, with 7 bases remaining between them. CDR3 size: 13 residues. Germline CDR1 and CDR2: MRHNA and SNTAGT. CDR3 sequence: CASSASPTDTQYF. The DNA for the CDR3 is TGTGCCAGCAGTGCCTCCCCCACAGATACGCAGTATTTT.

In this sample, this clonotype turned up many times. The chain couples TRBV29-1 to TRBJ2-1; tentatively, D is TRBD1 (6 bases). The CDR3 totals 15 residues. CDR1 SQVTM and CDR2 ANQGSEA come from the germline V gene. Trimming stripped 3 bases from V and 7 bases from J, with 19 bases between. Written as DNA, the CDR3 is TGCAGCGTTGATGGCCGCGAAAGGGGGTGGAATGAGCAGTTCTTC. It encodes CSVDGRERGWNEQFF.